Shown below are 16 T cell receptor beta chains from a single sample sequenced in a study of T cells in Graves' hyperthyroidism and ophthalmopathy. It was RNA transcripts that yielded the amplified TCR beta CDR3 regions. With the HTBI primer set, the TCR CDR3 went through a first round of RT-PCR. TCRdb called the multiplex PCR reads again in MiXCR, with one record for every CDR3 protein. The sample records 300,000 or so distinct CDR3 sequences, 21% being singletons. Specimen: blood. Receptor source: a woman aged 45-59 years with Graves' hyperthyroidism.

This clonotype was seen ten or more times. The gene calls are TRBV6-5 and TRBJ2-7, with 8 bases aligning to TRBD1. Germline-derived CDR1 and CDR2 are MNHEY and SVGAGI. The CDR3 runs 15 residues. V lost 1 base, J lost 5 bases, and 7 bases stayed unmatched. CDR3 DNA sequence: TGTGCCAGCAGTTACTACCAGGGGGCAGAGGACGAGCAGTACTTC. This translates into CASSYYQGAEDEQYF.

This clonotype was detected only a few times. The chain joins TRBV6-1 to TRBJ2-7; D remains unclear. The CDR3 is 13 amino acids. Germline values: CDR1 MNHNS, CDR2 SASEGT. The germline V and J ends were trimmed by 6 bases and 5 bases, with 14 bases remaining between them. The CDR3 coding sequence is TGTGCCAGCAGGGCCCCCCCCAGAGACGAGCAGTACTTC. It codes for CASRAPPRDEQYF.

Many counts were recorded for this clonotype. J is TRBJ1-1 and V is TRBV5-1; 7 nucleotides line up with TRBD1. The CDR3 length is 16 residues. Per germline, CDR1 SGHRS and CDR2 YFSETQ. V lost 4 bases and J lost 1; bases outside the gene matches: 10. The CDR3 spells CASSPGTAVANTEAFF. The DNA for the CDR3 is TGCGCCAGCAGCCCGGGGACAGCGGTCGCGAACACTGAAGCTTTCTTT.

This clonotype was recorded at least ten times. The chain has TRBV12-3 or TRBV12-4 and TRBJ2-1; D possibly corresponds to TRBD2 (5 bases). Trimming took 0 bases from V and 0 from J, leaving 12 bases between them. This CDR3 is built from 17 residues. CDR3 protein: CASSLASGSSSYNEQFF. CDR3 in DNA: TGTGCCAGCAGTTTAGCTTCGGGGTCCAGCTCCTACAATGAGCAGTTCTTC.

This clonotype appeared many times. The chain is built from TRBV30 and TRBJ2-5, with TRBD2 identical over 10 bases. Germline CDR1 is GTSNPN and CDR2 is SVGIG (reference sequence). This CDR3 contains 14 residues. The J segment lost 6 bases and the V segment lost 5 bases, leaving 9 bases of the junction unmatched. The CDR3 reads CAWSASGSHQTQYF. The CDR3 DNA reads as TGTGCCTGGTCGGCTAGCGGGAGCCACCAGACCCAGTACTTC.

The chain recombines TRBV27 with TRBJ2-7; 8 bases fit TRBD2. This CDR3 spans 15 amino acids. Germline V gives CDR1 MNHEY, CDR2 SMNVEV (reference sequence). J gave up 4 bases and V 5 bases, and 10 bases lay outside the gene matches. CDR3 loop: CASSLGGLASYEQYF. The CDR3 DNA reads TGTGCCAGCAGTCTAGGCGGACTAGCTTCTTACGAGCAGTACTTC.

A few counts support this clonotype. J is TRBJ2-4 and V is TRBV5-1, with D perhaps assigned TRBD1 or TRBD2 (5 bases each). The CDR3 has 15 amino acids. V was pared by 3 bases and J by 0 bases, with 10 bases between. Per the germline V gene, CDR1 is SGHRS and CDR2 is YFSETQ. As DNA, the CDR3 is TGCGCCAGCAGCTCGGGGACGATAGCCAAAAACATTCAGTACTTC. This encodes CASSSGTIAKNIQYF.

Ten or more counts support this clonotype. The rearrangement links TRBV3-1 to TRBJ2-7; 9 bases align to TRBD1. Losses at the gene ends were 7 bases for V and 7 bases for J; bases not matched to a gene: 5. Looked up from germline, CDR1 is LGHDT and CDR2 is YNNKEL (reference sequence). The CDR3 contains 12 residues. DNA for the CDR3: TGTGCCAGCAAAGGACAGGGGACAGAGCAGTACTTC. Amino acid sequence: CASKGQGTEQYF.

This clonotype was seen ten or more times. The chain employs TRBV20-1 and TRBJ2-7; no reliable D call. This CDR3 comprises 11 residues. The germline CDR1 and CDR2 sequences are DFQATT and SNEGSKA (reference sequence). V shed 3 bases and J shed 0 bases, with 3 bases lying between them. The CDR3 reads CSARSSYEQYF. As DNA, the CDR3 is TGCAGTGCTAGGAGCTCCTACGAGCAGTACTTC.

This clonotype was observed a handful of times. The genes are TRBV6-1 and TRBJ2-5, with no clear D. Trimming took 1 base from V and 4 from J, leaving 10 bases between them. The CDR3 contains 14 residues. Looked up from germline, CDR1 is MNHNS and CDR2 is SASEGT. In DNA form, the CDR3 reads TGTGCCAGCAGTGAAGATGTGTTGGGAGAGACCCAGTACTTC. It codes for CASSEDVLGETQYF.

The table lists this clonotype with many counts. This chain links TRBV7-6 with TRBJ1-2; no firm D call. Trimming stripped 3 bases from V and 5 bases from J, with 13 bases between. CDR3 length equals 14 residues. Germline CDR1 is SGHVS and CDR2 is FNYEAQ. DNA for the CDR3: TGTGCCAGCAGCTTTTCAAGGGAGGGTTATGGCTACACCTTC. Residues: CASSFSREGYGYTF. The complete variable domain, with remaining parts taken from reference TRBV7-6 and TRBJ1-2, reads GAGVSQSPRYKVTKRGQDVALRCDPISGHVSLYWYRQALGQGPEFLTYFNYEAQQDKSGLPNDRFSAERPEGSISTLTIQRTEQRDSAMYRCASSFSREGYGYTFGSGTRLTVV.

V is TRBV11-3 and J is TRBJ2-1; the D gene could be TRBD1 or TRBD2 (5 bases each). The CDR3 covers 16 residues. Per germline, CDR1 SGHNT and CDR2 YENEEA. Trimming took 4 bases from V and 5 from J, leaving 18 bases between them. The CDR3 DNA reads as TGTGCCAGCAGCTCCCAGGGCGCTTTGGGGGACAATGAGCAGTTCTTC. Translating gives CASSSQGALGDNEQFF.

This clonotype was recorded many times. The chain recombines TRBV27 with TRBJ1-1; D not resolved. Germline values: CDR1 MNHEY, CDR2 SMNVEV (reference sequence). Trimming cost V 4 bases and J 4 bases, with 13 bases left between them. This CDR3 comprises 14 residues. The CDR3 nucleotides are TGTGCCAGCAGTTCCCTGACTTACTTCACTGAAGCTTTCTTT. Translating it yields CASSSLTYFTEAFF.

This clonotype was counted ten times or more. V is TRBV6-1 and J is TRBJ2-7; TRBD1 agrees at 8 bases. The CDR3 runs 14 residues. Losses at the gene ends were 7 bases for V and 1 base for J; bases not matched to a gene: 6. The germline V gene has CDR1 MNHNS and CDR2 SASEGT. CDR3: CASIRRQGSYEQYF. The CDR3 nucleotides read TGTGCCAGCATTAGGAGACAGGGGTCCTACGAGCAGTACTTC.

The genes are TRBV11-3 and TRBJ2-1; 7 bases are shared with TRBD1. The CDR3 length is 14 residues. Germline CDR1 SGHNT, CDR2 YENEEA. Trimming removed 5 bases from V and 9 bases from J; junction bases left unmatched: 10. The CDR3 spells CASSRDRDIGEQFF. The CDR3 DNA follows: TGTGCCAGCAGCAGAGACAGGGATATAGGTGAGCAGTTCTTC.

The rearrangement uses TRBV30 and TRBJ1-2, with D maybe TRBD1 (5 bases). The CDR3 runs 12 residues. Per germline, CDR1 GTSNPN and CDR2 SVGIG (reference sequence). Trimming shortened V by 2 bases and J by 6 bases, and 10 bases separated the two germline ends. CDR3 region: CAWSKGRDGYTF. The CDR3 DNA reads TGTGCCTGGAGTAAGGGACGGGATGGCTACACCTTC.